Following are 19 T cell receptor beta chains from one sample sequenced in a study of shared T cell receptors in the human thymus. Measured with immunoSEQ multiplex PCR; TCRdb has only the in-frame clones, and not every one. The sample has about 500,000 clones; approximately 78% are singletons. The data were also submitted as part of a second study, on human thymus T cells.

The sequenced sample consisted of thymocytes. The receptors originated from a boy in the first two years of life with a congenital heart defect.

The CDR3, as DNA: TGTGCCAGCAGTACACTTAGCGGGAGCTCCTACGAGCAGTACTTC. Protein: CASSTLSGSSYEQYF. This chain links TRBV27 with TRBJ2-7; 9 nucleotides line up with TRBD2. V trimming: 5 bases; J trimming: 0 bases; junction bases outside the gene matches: 5. The V gene's germline CDR1 is MNHEY and CDR2 SMNVEV (reference sequence). This CDR3 is 15 amino acids long.

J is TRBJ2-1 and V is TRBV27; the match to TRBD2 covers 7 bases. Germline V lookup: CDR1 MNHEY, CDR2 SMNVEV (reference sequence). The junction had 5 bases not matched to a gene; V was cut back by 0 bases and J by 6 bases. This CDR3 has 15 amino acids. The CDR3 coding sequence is TGTGCCAGCAGTTTATCGATTGCGGGGGTCAATGAGCAGTTCTTC. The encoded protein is CASSLSIAGVNEQFF.

The CDR3: CASRRTGLGLAREQFF. In nucleotides, the CDR3 is TGTGCCAGCAGGAGGACAGGATTGGGACTAGCGCGCGAGCAGTTCTTC. This chain joins TRBV2 and TRBJ2-1; 10 bases are a match to TRBD2. CDR1 SNHLY and CDR2 FYNNEI come from the germline V gene. J was trimmed by 10 bases and V by 6 bases; bases with no gene match: 15. CDR3 size: 16 residues. The variable domain in full, with the rest retrieved from reference TRBV2 and TRBJ2-1, is EPEVTQTPSHQVTQMGQEVILRCVPISNHLYFYWYRQILGQKVEFLVSFYNNEISEKSEIFDDQFSVERPDGSNFTLKIRSTKLEDSAMYFCASRRTGLGLAREQFFGPGTRLTVL.

The chain's CDR3 is CASSQTSYTDTQYF. As DNA, the CDR3 is TGTGCCAGCAGCCAGACTAGCTACACAGATACGCAGTATTTT. This chain joins TRBV7-9 and TRBJ2-3; 7 nucleotides agree with TRBD2. Trimming removed 5 bases from V and 2 bases from J; junction bases left unmatched: 4. The germline gives CDR1 SEHNR, CDR2 FQNEAQ (reference sequence). This CDR3 comprises 14 residues.

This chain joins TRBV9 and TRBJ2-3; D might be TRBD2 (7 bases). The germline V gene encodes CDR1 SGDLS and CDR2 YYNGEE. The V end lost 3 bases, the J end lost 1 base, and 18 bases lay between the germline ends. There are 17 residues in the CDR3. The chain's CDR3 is CASSGELAHRGTDTQYF. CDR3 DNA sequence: TGTGCCAGCAGCGGTGAACTAGCGCACAGGGGCACAGATACGCAGTATTTT.

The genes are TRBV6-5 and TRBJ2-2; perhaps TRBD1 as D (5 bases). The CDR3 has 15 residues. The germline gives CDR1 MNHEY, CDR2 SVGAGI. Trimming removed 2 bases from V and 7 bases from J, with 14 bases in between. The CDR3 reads CASSYQGRRGGELFF. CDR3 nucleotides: TGTGCCAGCAGTTACCAGGGAAGAAGGGGCGGGGAGCTGTTTTTT.

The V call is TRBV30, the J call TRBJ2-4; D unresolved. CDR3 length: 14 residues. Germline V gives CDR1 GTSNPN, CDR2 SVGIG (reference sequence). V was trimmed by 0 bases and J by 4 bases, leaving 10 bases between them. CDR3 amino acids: CAWSVGQVKNIQYF. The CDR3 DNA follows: TGTGCCTGGAGTGTTGGGCAGGTGAAAAACATTCAGTACTTC.

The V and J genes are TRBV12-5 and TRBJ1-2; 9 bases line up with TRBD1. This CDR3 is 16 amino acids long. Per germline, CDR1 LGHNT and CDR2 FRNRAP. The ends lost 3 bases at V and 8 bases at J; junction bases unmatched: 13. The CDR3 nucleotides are TGTGCTAGTGGTTTACAACCGGGACAGGGCCCAGCGGGCTACACCTTC. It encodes CASGLQPGQGPAGYTF.

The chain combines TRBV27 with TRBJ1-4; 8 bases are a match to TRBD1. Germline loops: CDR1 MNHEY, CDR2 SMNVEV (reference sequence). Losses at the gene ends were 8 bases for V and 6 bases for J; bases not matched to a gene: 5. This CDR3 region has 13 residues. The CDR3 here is CASRQGHDEKLFF. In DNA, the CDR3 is TGTGCCAGCCGACAGGGGCACGATGAAAAACTGTTTTTT.

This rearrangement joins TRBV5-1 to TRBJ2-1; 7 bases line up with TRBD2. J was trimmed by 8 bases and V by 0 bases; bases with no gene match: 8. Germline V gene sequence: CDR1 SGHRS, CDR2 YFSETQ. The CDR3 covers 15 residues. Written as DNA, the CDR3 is TGCGCCAGCAGCTTGGTTGGACTAGAGGGTCATGAGCAGTTCTTC. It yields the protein CASSLVGLEGHEQFF.

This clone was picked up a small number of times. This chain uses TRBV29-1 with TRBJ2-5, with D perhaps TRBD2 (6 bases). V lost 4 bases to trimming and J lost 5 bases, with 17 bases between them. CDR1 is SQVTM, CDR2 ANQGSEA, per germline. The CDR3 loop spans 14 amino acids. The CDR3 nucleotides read TGCAGCGTTGTATCAGCGGGCCAGAAGGAGACCCAGTACTTC. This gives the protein CSVVSAGQKETQYF. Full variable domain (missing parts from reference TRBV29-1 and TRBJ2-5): SAVISQKPSRDICQRGTSLTIQCQVDSQVTMMFWYRQQPGQSLTLIATANQGSEATYESGFVIDKFPISRPNLTFSTLTVSNMSPEDSSIYLCSVVSAGQKETQYFGPGTRLLVL.

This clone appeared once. CDR3 amino acids: CASSLIFRSYNEQFF. In DNA form, the CDR3 reads TGTGCCAGCAGCTTGATTTTCAGATCCTACAATGAGCAGTTCTTC. This rearrangement joins TRBV7-9 to TRBJ2-1; D not certain. The CDR3 is 15 amino acids. Trimming took 3 bases from V and 1 from J, leaving 10 bases between them. CDR1 SEHNR and CDR2 FQNEAQ come from the germline V gene (reference sequence).

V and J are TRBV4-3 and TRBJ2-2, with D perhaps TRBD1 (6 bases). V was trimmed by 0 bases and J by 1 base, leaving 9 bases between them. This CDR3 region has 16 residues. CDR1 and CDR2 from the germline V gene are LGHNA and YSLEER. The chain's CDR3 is CASSQDGTKNTGELFF. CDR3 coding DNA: TGCGCCAGCAGCCAAGATGGGACAAAGAACACCGGGGAGCTGTTTTTT.

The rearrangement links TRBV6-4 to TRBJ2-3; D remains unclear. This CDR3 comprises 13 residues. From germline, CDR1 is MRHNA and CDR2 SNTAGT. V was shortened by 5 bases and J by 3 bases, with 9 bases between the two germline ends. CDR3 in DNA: TGTGCCAGCAGTCAATTTGCGACAGATACGCAGTATTTT. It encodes CASSQFATDTQYF.

CDR3 residues: CASSREGVVGLNNEQFF. The DNA for the CDR3 is TGTGCCAGCAGCCGGGAGGGCGTTGTCGGACTAAACAATGAGCAGTTCTTC. The J gene is TRBJ2-1, the V gene TRBV4-2, with 7 positions matching TRBD2. The CDR3 has 17 amino acids. J gave up 5 bases and V 4 bases, and 14 bases lay outside the gene matches. Germline loops: CDR1 LGHNA, CDR2 YNFKEQ.

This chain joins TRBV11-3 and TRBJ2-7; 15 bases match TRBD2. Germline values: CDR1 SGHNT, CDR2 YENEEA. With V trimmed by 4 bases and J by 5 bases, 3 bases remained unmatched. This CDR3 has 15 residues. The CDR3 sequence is CASSSGLAGGHEQYF. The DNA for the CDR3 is TGTGCCAGCAGCTCGGGACTAGCGGGAGGCCACGAGCAGTACTTC.

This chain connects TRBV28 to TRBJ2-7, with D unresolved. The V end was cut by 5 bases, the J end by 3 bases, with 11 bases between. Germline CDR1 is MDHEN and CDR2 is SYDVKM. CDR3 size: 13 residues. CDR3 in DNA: TGTGCCAGCAGTCGTTGTAGTAACTACGAGCAGTACTTC. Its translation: CASSRCSNYEQYF.

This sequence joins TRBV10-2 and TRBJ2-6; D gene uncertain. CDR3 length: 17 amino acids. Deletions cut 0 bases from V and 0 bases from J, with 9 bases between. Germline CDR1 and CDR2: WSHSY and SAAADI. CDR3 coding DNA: TGCGCCAGCAGTGAGTCGAACAGCCGCTCTGGGGCCAACGTCCTGACTTTC. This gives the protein CASSESNSRSGANVLTF.

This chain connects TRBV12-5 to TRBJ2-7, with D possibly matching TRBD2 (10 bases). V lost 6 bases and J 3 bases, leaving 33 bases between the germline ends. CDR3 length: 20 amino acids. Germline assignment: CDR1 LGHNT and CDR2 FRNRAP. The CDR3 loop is CASGPPTGGAGTSAIYEQYF. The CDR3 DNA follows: TGTGCTAGTGGCCCGCCCACAGGGGGCGCCGGGACTAGCGCGATCTACGAGCAGTACTTC.